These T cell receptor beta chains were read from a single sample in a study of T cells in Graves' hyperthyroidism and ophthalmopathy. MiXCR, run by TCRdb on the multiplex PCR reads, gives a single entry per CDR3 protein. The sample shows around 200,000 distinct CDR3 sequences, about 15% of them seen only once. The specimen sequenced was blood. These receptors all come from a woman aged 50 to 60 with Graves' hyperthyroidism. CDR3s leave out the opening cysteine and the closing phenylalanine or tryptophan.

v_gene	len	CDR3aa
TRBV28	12	PSSLIGGRCGYT
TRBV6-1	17	ASRSGTGALMQGNQPQH
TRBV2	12	ASSARFIGTEAF
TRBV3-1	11	ASSQSVSRGAF
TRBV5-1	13	ASSEGTSRDNEQF
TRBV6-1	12	ASSLTWSYNEQF
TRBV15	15	ATSRSISGGVTDTQY
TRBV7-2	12	ASSLLDRGPEQY
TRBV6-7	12	ATLGTISGNTIY
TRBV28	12	ASSPGEGSDEQF
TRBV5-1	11	ASNPGTAYEQY
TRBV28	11	ASTTAGRETQY
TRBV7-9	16	ASSHHQREGRGTGELF